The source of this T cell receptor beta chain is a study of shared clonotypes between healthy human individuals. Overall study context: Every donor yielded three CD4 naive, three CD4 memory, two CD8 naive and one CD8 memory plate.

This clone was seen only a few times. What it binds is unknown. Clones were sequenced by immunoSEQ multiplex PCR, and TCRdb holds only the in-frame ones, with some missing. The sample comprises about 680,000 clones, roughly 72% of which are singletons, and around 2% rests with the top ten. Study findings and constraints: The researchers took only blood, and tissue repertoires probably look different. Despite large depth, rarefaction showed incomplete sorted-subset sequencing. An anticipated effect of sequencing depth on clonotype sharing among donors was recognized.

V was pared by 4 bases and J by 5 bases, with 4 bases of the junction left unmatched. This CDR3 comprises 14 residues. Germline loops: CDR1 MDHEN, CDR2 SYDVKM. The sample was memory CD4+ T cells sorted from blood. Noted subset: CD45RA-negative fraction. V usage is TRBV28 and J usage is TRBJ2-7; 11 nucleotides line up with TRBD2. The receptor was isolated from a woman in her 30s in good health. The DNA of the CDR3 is TGTGCCAGCAGTTCACTAGCGGGAGCGAACGAGCAGTACTTC. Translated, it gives CASSSLAGANEQYF.